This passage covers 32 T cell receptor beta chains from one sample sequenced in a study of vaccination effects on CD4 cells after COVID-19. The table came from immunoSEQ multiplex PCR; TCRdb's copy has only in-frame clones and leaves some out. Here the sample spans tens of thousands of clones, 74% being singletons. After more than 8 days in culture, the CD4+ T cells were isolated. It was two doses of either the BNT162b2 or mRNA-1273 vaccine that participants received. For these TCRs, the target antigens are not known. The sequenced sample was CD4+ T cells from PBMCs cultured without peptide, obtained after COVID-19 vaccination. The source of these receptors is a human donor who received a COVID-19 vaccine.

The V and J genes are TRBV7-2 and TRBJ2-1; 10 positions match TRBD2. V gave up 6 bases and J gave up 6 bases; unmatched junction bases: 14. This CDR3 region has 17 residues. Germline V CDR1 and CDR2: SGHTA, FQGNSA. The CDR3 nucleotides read TGTGCCAGCAGGCTTACCCAACTAGCGGGGATTGGCAATGAGCAGTTCTTC. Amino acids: CASRLTQLAGIGNEQFF.

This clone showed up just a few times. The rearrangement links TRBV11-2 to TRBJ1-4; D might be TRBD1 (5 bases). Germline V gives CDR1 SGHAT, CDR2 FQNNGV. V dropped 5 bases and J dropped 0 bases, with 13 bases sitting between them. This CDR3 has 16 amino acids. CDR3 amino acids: CASSRRDPATNEKLFF. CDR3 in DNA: TGTGCCAGCAGCAGACGGGACCCGGCAACTAATGAAAAACTGTTTTTT. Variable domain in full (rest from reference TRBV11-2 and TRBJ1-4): EAGVAQSPRYKIIEKRQSVAFWCNPISGHATLYWYQQILGQGPKLLIQFQNNGVVDDSQLPKDRFSAERLKGVDSTLKIQPAKLEDSAVYLCASSRRDPATNEKLFFGSGTQLSVL.

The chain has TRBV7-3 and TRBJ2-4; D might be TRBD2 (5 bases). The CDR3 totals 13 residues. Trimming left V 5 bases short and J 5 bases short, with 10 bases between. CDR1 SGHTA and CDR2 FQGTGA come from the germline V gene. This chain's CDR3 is CASSPPGENIQYF. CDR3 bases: TGTGCCAGCAGCCCTCCCGGGGAAAACATTCAGTACTTC.

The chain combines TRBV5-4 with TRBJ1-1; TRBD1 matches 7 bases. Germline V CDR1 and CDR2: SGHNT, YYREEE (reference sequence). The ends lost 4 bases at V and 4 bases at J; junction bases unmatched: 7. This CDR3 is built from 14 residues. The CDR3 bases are TGTGCCAGCAGCAGGAACAGGGGAGGCACTGAAGCTTTCTTT. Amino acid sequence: CASSRNRGGTEAFF.

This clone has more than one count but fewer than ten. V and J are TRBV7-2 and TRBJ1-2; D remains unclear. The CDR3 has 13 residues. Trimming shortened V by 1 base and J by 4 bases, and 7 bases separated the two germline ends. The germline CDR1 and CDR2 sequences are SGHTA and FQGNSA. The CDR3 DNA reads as TGTGCCAGCAGCTTAGGGGCCGGCTATGGCTACACCTTC. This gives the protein CASSLGAGYGYTF.

The DNA of the CDR3 is TGCGCCAGCACTTGTCGGGACGGGAAAGGGGAGGGCTATGGCTACACCTTC. Amino acids: CASTCRDGKGEGYGYTF. The chain employs TRBV10-1 and TRBJ1-2; tentatively, D is TRBD1 (5 bases). The V end was cut by 7 bases, the J end by 4 bases, with 25 bases between. Per germline, CDR1 WNHNN and CDR2 SYGVQD (reference sequence). CDR3 length: 17 amino acids.

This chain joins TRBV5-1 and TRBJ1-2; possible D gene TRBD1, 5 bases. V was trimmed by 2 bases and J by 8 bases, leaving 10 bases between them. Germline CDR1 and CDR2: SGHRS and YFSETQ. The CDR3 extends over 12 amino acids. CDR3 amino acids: CASSLSGQGYTF. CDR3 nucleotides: TGCGCCAGCAGCTTATCAGGGCAGGGCTACACCTTC.

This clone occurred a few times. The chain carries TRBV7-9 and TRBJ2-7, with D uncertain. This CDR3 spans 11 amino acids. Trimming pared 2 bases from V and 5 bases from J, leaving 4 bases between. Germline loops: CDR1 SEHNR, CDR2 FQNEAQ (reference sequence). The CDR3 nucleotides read TGTGCCAGCAGCTTATTTGACGAGCAGTACGTC. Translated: CASSLFDEQYV.

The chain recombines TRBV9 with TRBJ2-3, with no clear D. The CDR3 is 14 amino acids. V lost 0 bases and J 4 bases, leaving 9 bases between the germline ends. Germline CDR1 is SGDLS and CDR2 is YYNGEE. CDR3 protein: CASSVAWGADTQYF. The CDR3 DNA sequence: TGTGCCAGCAGCGTAGCCTGGGGTGCAGATACGCAGTATTTT.

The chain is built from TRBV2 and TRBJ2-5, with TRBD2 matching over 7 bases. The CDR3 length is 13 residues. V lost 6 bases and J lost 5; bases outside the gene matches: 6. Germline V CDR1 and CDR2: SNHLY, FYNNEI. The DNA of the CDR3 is TGTGCCAGCAGCAGCACTAGCGCGGAGACCCAGTACTTC. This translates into CASSSTSAETQYF.

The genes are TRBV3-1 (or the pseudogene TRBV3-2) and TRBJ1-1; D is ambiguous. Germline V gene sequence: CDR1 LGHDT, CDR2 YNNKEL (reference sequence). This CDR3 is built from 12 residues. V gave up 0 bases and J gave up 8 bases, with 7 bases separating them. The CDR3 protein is CASSQEWTEAFF. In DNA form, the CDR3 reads TGTGCCAGCAGCCAAGAGTGGACGGAAGCTTTCTTT.

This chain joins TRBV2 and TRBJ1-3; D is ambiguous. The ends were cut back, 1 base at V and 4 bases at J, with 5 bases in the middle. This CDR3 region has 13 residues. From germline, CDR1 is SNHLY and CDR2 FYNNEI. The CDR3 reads CASSEEWGNTIYF. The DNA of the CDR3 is TGTGCCAGCAGTGAAGAATGGGGAAACACCATATATTTT.

CDR3: CASSGPGANVLTF. The CDR3 DNA sequence: TGTGCCAGCAGTGGGCCCGGGGCCAACGTCCTGACTTTC. The genes are TRBV2 and TRBJ2-6, with D uncertain. This CDR3 contains 13 residues. V lost 4 bases, J lost 4 bases, and 5 bases lay in between. CDR1 and CDR2 from the germline V gene are SNHLY and FYNNEI.

CDR3 sequence (DNA): TGTGCCAGCAGTCGAATGGCTACGAACACCGGGGAGCTGTTTTTT. Translation: CASSRMATNTGELFF. The gene calls are TRBV2 and TRBJ2-2; no clear D gene. The V end lost 5 bases, the J end lost 0 bases, and 10 bases lay between the germline ends. CDR3 length: 15 residues. The germline V gene encodes CDR1 SNHLY and CDR2 FYNNEI.

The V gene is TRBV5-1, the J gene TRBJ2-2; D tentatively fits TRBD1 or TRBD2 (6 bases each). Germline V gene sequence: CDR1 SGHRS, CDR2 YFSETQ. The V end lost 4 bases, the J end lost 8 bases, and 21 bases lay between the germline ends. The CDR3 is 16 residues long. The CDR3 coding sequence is TGCGCCAGCAGCGCACCACCTCCCGGGGGCCTAGGGGAGCTGTTTTTT. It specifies CASSAPPPGGLGELFF.

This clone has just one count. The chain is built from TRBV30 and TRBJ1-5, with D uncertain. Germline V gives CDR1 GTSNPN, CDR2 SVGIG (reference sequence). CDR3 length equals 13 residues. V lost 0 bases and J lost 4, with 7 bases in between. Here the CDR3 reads CAWSVRLNQPQHF. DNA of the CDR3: TGTGCCTGGAGTGTACGGCTAAATCAGCCCCAGCATTTT. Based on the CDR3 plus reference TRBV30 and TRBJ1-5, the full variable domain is SQTIHQWPATLVQPVGSPLSLECTVEGTSNPNLYWYRQAAGRGLQLLFYSVGIGQISSEVPQNLSASRPQDRQFILSSKKLLLSDSGFYLCAWSVRLNQPQHFGDGTRLSIL.

For the CDR3, the DNA is TGTGCCAGCAGCTCCCGACAGTCACATTACAATGAGCAGTTCTTC. Amino acid sequence: CASSSRQSHYNEQFF. The chain recombines TRBV7-2 with TRBJ2-1; D possibly corresponds to TRBD1 (5 bases). The CDR3 contains 15 residues. V was pared by 4 bases and J by 4 bases, with 14 bases between. Germline V gives CDR1 SGHTA, CDR2 FQGNSA.

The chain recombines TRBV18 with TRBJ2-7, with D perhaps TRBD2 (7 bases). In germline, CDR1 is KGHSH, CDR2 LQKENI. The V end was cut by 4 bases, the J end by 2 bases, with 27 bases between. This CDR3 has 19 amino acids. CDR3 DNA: TGTGCCAGCTCACTGACACCATACTCAGCGGTGGGGGGGCCCTACGAGCAGTACGTC. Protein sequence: CASSLTPYSAVGGPYEQYV.

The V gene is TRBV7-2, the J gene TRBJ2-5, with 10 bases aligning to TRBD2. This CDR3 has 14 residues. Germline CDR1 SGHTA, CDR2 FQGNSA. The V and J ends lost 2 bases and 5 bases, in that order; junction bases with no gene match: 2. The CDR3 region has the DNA TGTGCCAGCAGCTTACTACTAGCGGGGGAGACCCAGTACTTC. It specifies CASSLLLAGETQYF.

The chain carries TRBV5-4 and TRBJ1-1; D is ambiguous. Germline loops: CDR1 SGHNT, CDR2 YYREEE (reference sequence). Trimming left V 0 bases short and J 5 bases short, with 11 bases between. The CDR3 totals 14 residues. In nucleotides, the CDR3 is TGTGCCAGCAGCTTGGCGGGCCAAGAGACTGAAGCTTTCTTT. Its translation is CASSLAGQETEAFF.

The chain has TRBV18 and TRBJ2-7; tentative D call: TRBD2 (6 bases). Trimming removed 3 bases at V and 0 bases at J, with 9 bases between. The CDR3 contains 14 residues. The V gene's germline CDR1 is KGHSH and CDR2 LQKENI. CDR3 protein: CASSPAGSSYEQYV. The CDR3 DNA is TGTGCCAGCTCACCCGCCGGGAGCTCCTACGAGCAGTACGTC.

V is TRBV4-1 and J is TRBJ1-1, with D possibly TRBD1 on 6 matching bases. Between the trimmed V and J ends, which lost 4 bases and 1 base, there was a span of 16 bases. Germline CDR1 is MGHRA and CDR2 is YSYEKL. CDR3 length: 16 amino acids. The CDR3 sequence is CASSPLYRDGNTEAFF. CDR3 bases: TGCGCCAGCAGCCCGTTGTACAGGGATGGGAACACTGAAGCTTTCTTT.

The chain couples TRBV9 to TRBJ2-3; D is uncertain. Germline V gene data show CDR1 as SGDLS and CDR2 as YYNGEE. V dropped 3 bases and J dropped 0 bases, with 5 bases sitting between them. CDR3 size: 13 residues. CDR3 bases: TGTGCCAGCAGCGCCGGGAGCACAGATACGCAGTATTTT. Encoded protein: CASSAGSTDTQYF.

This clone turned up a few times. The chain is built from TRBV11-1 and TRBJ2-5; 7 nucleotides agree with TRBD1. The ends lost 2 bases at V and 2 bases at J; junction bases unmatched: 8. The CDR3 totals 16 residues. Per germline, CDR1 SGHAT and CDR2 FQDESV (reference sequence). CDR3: CASSLWGTARQETQYF. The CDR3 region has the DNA TGTGCCAGCAGCTTATGGGGGACAGCGAGACAAGAGACCCAGTACTTC. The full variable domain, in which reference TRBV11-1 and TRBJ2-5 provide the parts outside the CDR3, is EAEVAQSPRYKITEKSQAVAFWCDPISGHATLYWYRQILGQGPELLVQFQDESVVDDSQLPKDRFSAERLKGVDSTLKIQPAELGDSAMYLCASSLWGTARQETQYFGPGTRLLVL.

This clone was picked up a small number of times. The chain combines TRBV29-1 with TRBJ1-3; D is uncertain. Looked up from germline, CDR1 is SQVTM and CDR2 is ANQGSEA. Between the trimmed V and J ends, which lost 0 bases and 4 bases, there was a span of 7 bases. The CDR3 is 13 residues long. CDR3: CSVEDTLGNTIYF. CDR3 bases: TGCAGCGTTGAAGATACTCTGGGAAACACCATATATTTT.

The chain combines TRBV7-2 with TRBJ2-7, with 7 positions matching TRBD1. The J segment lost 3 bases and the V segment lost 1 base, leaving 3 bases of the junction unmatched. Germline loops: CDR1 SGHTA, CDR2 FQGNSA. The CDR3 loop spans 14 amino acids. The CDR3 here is CASSLDRGSYEQYV. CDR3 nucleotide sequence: TGTGCCAGCAGCTTAGACAGGGGCAGCTACGAGCAGTACGTC.

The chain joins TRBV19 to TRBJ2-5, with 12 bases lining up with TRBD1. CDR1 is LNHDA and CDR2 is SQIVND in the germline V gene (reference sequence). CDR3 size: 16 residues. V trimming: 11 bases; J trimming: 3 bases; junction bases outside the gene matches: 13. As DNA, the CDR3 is TGTGCCTCCAACAGGGGACAGGGGGCTCCCAAAGAGACCCAGTACTTC. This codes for CASNRGQGAPKETQYF.

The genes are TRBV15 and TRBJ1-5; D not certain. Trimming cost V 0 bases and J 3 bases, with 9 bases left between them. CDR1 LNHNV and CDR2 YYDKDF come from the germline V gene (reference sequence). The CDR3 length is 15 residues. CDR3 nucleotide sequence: TGTGCCACCAGCAGAGACCGGGGAAACAATCAGCCCCAGCATTTT. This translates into CATSRDRGNNQPQHF.

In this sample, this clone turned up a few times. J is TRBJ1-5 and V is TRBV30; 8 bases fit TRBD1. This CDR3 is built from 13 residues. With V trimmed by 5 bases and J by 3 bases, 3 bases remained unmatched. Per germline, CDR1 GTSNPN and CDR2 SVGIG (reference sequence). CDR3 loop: CAWSGGFNQPQHF. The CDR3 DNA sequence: TGTGCCTGGTCAGGGGGCTTCAATCAGCCCCAGCATTTT.

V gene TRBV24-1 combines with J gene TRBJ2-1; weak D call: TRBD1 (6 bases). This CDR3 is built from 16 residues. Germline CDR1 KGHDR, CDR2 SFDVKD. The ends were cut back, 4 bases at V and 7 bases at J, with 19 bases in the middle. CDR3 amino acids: CATSEPTGFIKNEQFF. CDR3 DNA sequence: TGTGCCACCAGTGAACCCACAGGGTTTATCAAGAATGAGCAGTTCTTC.

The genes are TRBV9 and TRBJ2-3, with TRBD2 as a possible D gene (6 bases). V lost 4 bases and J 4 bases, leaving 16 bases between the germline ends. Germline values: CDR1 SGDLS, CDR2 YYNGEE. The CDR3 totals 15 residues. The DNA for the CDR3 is TGTGCCAGCAGCCCTCGGGGGAACGGCGCAGATACGCAGTATTTT. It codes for CASSPRGNGADTQYF.

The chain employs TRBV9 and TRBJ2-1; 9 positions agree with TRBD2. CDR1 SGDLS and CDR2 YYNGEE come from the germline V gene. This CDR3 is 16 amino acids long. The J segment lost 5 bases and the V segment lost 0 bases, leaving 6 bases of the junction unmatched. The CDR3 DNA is TGTGCCAGCAGCGTAGCTATTAGCGGGGGCAACAATGAGCAGTTCTTC. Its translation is CASSVAISGGNNEQFF.